The 24 T cell receptor beta chains in this list originate from one sample, sequenced in a study of cytomegalovirus exposure and HLA in healthy donors. PCR employed 60 Vbeta and 13 Jbeta primers. The protocol was immunoSEQ multiplex PCR, while the TCRdb copy is restricted to in-frame clones and leaves out a portion. Among about 140,000 clones, about 82% were seen once, and the ten largest hold under 5.5%. The sequenced sample was PBMCs. All receptors derive from a man aged 25-45 years in good health.

With regard to this clone: The junction does not match germline at one end; this may be a read error. This sequence joins TRBV7-9 and TRBJ1-1, with D tentatively TRBD1 (5 bases). The CDR3 length is 15 residues. The germline V gene encodes CDR1 SEHNR and CDR2 FQNEAQ (reference sequence). CDR3 protein: CSSSFGALPNTEAFF. The CDR3 DNA follows: TGTTCCAGCAGCTTTGGGGCCCTACCGAACACTGAAGCTTTCTTT.

The chain uses TRBV9 and TRBJ1-4; the D gene is possibly TRBD1 (5 bases). Trimming shortened V by 3 bases and J by 5 bases, and 14 bases separated the two germline ends. CDR1 and CDR2 from the germline V gene are SGDLS and YYNGEE. The CDR3 sequence is 15 residues long. This chain's CDR3 is CASSAADRSNEKLFF. In DNA, the CDR3 is TGTGCCAGCAGCGCCGCAGACAGATCAAATGAAAAACTGTTTTTT.

The chain recombines TRBV27 with TRBJ2-7; TRBD2 matches at 8 bases. Trimming cost V 5 bases and J 3 bases; bases outside gene matches: 12. The CDR3 is 16 residues long. CDR1 MNHEY and CDR2 SMNVEV come from the germline V gene (reference sequence). The CDR3 here is CASSTTTSGRDYEQYF. The CDR3 DNA reads TGTGCCAGCAGTACCACCACTAGCGGCAGGGACTACGAGCAGTACTTC.

This clone was seen only a few times. The J gene is TRBJ2-7, the V gene TRBV4-3, with D perhaps matching TRBD2 (6 bases). Trimming pared 2 bases from V and 1 base from J, leaving 15 bases between. This CDR3 spans 16 amino acids. Germline loops: CDR1 LGHNA, CDR2 YSLEER. The CDR3 DNA reads as TGCGCCAGCAGCCAACATACTAGCTCCCCTTCCTACGAGCAGTACTTC. It encodes CASSQHTSSPSYEQYF.

In this sample, this clone turned up a few times. The rearrangement uses TRBV7-6 and TRBJ2-3; 10 nucleotides agree with TRBD2. The CDR3 is 14 residues long. The V gene's germline CDR1 is SGHVS and CDR2 FNYEAQ. Trimming cost V 5 bases and J 4 bases; bases outside gene matches: 3. CDR3: CASSRGTSADTQYF. CDR3 in DNA: TGTGCCAGCAGCCGGGGGACTAGCGCAGATACGCAGTATTTT.

The CDR3 DNA reads as TGTGCCAGCTCATCGGGGGCTAATGAAAAACTGTTTTTT. It encodes CASSSGANEKLFF. This sequence joins TRBV18 and TRBJ1-4; possible D gene TRBD1, 5 bases. CDR3 length equals 13 residues. V shed 5 bases and J shed 3 bases, with 7 bases lying between them. The germline V gene encodes CDR1 KGHSH and CDR2 LQKENI.

This chain links TRBV28 with TRBJ2-7; D is possibly TRBD1 (6 bases). The CDR3 has 11 amino acids. With 11 bases removed from V and 4 bases from J, the gap between germline ends came to 12 bases. In germline, CDR1 is MDHEN, CDR2 SYDVKM. The CDR3 is CAWGRGYEQYF. Written as DNA, the CDR3 is TGTGCCTGGGGTAGGGGGTACGAGCAGTACTTC.

The chain recombines TRBV30 with TRBJ2-3; TRBD1 agrees at 10 bases. V lost 0 bases and J lost 5; bases outside the gene matches: 8. CDR1 is GTSNPN and CDR2 is SVGIG in the germline V gene (reference sequence). The CDR3 is made up of 16 amino acids. The CDR3 sequence is CAWSVRDRGRGDTQYF. The CDR3 region has the DNA TGTGCCTGGAGTGTCAGGGACAGGGGTCGTGGAGATACGCAGTATTTT.

This rearrangement joins TRBV6-6 to TRBJ1-3; a weak D match, TRBD1 (6 bases). The length of the CDR3 is 15 residues. Germline-derived CDR1 and CDR2 are MNHNY and SVGAGI (reference sequence). Trimming took 2 bases from V and 0 from J, leaving 8 bases between them. This CDR3 is CASSYGTTSGNTIYF. Written as DNA, the CDR3 is TGTGCCAGCAGTTACGGGACAACCTCTGGAAACACCATATATTTT.

The chain links TRBV15 to TRBJ2-7, with D uncertain. CDR1 is LNHNV and CDR2 is YYDKDF in the germline V gene (reference sequence). V lost 3 bases and J 3 bases, leaving 6 bases between the germline ends. CDR3 length: 12 residues. The CDR3 loop reads CATSSGDYEQYF. The CDR3 DNA reads TGTGCCACCAGCAGTGGAGACTACGAGCAGTACTTC.

This chain's CDR3 is CASSVRGRPGGGELFF. The CDR3 nucleotides read TGTGCCAGCAGCGTTCGCGGGAGACCCGGAGGCGGGGAGCTGTTTTTT. The chain carries TRBV9 and TRBJ2-2; 7 nucleotides match TRBD2. The ends lost 2 bases at V and 7 bases at J; junction bases unmatched: 11. Germline-derived CDR1 and CDR2 are SGDLS and YYNGEE. This CDR3 contains 16 residues.

The chain combines TRBV9 with TRBJ2-1, with D possibly being TRBD1 (6 bases). The CDR3 is made up of 14 amino acids. Trimming left V 7 bases short and J 4 bases short, with 15 bases between. Germline V gene sequence: CDR1 SGDLS, CDR2 YYNGEE. The CDR3 reads CASGGGQGYNEQFF. Here the CDR3 DNA reads TGTGCCAGCGGGGGTGGCCAGGGGTACAATGAGCAGTTCTTC.

This chain links TRBV28 with TRBJ2-7; a weak D match, TRBD2 (5 bases). Looked up from germline, CDR1 is MDHEN and CDR2 is SYDVKM. Trimming removed 7 bases at V and 5 bases at J, with 21 bases between. CDR3 size: 15 residues. The CDR3 DNA sequence: TGTGCCAGCAAAACAGCAGCGGTGGCCGGGGACGAGCAGTACTTC. Protein product: CASKTAAVAGDEQYF. The complete variable domain, with remaining parts taken from reference TRBV28 and TRBJ2-7, reads DVKVTQSSRYLVKRTGEKVFLECVQDMDHENMFWYRQDPGLGLRLIYFSYDVKMKEKGDIPEGYSVSREKKERFSLILESASTNQTSMYLCASKTAAVAGDEQYFGPGTRLTVT.

This chain connects TRBV15 to TRBJ1-4; D gene ambiguous. Germline V gene data show CDR1 as LNHNV and CDR2 as YYDKDF (reference sequence). Trimming removed 1 base from V and 6 bases from J, with 9 bases in between. This CDR3 is 14 amino acids long. CDR3 nucleotide sequence: TGTGCCACCAGCAGAGGTGCCGGGTATGAAAAACTGTTTTTT. Translating gives CATSRGAGYEKLFF.

Points on this clone: This likely stems from a read error, as it lies one base from a far larger clone. The chain couples TRBV4-2 to TRBJ2-7; D may be TRBD2 (5 bases). Deletions cut 7 bases from V and 6 bases from J, with 13 bases between. Germline CDR1 is LGHNA and CDR2 is YNFKEQ. The CDR3 consists of 12 residues. This chain's CDR3 is CASTPGGSEQYF. The DNA of the CDR3 is TGTGCCAGCACCCCAGGAGGATCCGAGCAGTACTTC.

The V call is TRBV6-5, the J call TRBJ2-7; 11 bases align to TRBD2. V was clipped by 7 bases and J by 11 bases; unmatched bases: 4. Germline V gene lookup returns CDR1 MNHEY and CDR2 SVGAGI. The CDR3 loop spans 11 amino acids. CDR3 residues: CASTGTSGKYF. The CDR3 nucleotides read TGTGCCAGCACCGGGACTAGCGGCAAGTACTTC.

This rearrangement joins TRBV14 to TRBJ1-1; no firm D call. Germline CDR1 reads SGHDN; CDR2 reads FVKESK. V lost 1 base and J 5 bases, leaving 11 bases between the germline ends. This CDR3 spans 14 amino acids. CDR3 sequence (DNA): TGTGCCAGCAGCCAAGGGTGGAGGGTTACTGAAGCTTTCTTT. It encodes CASSQGWRVTEAFF.

Notes on this clone: At one of its ends the junction is not consistent with the germline gene, which may arise from a read error. The V call is TRBV14, the J call TRBJ2-5; 7 nucleotides align to TRBD2. Germline V lookup: CDR1 SGHDN, CDR2 FVKESK. This CDR3 has 13 residues. The CDR3 reads CAGSQSPGGTQYF. CDR3 DNA sequence: TGTGCCGGCAGCCAGTCCCCGGGGGGGACCCAGTACTTC.

V usage is TRBV5-5 and J usage is TRBJ2-7; 7 positions match TRBD1. The CDR3 is 16 residues long. Germline CDR1 SGHKS, CDR2 YYEKEE (reference sequence). V was pared by 3 bases and J by 0 bases, with 9 bases of the junction left unmatched. CDR3 coding DNA: TGTGCCAGCAGCTCGGTTTACAGGGGTCCCTCCTACGAGCAGTACTTC. Translated: CASSSVYRGPSYEQYF.

This clone was detected only a few times. This sequence joins TRBV6-1 and TRBJ2-2; TRBD2 agrees at 7 bases. Germline trimming cut 1 base from V and 6 bases from J; bases unmatched to any gene: 8. The CDR3 extends over 16 amino acids. Germline V lookup: CDR1 MNHNS, CDR2 SASEGT. The CDR3 nucleotides read TGTGCCAGCAGTGAAGGAGCGGGATTATTTTCCGGGGAGCTGTTTTTT. Translated, it gives CASSEGAGLFSGELFF.

Written as DNA, the CDR3 is TGTGCCAGCAGCTTTTTCGTCGGGAGGGATTACGAGCAGTACTTC. Translating gives CASSFFVGRDYEQYF. The chain has TRBV11-1 and TRBJ2-7; 8 bases are shared with TRBD2. Germline CDR1 reads SGHAT; CDR2 reads FQDESV (reference sequence). The trim removed 3 bases at V and 4 bases at J, leaving 8 bases unmatched. CDR3 length equals 15 residues.

The chain recombines TRBV9 with TRBJ2-5; D is possibly TRBD1 (5 bases). Near its end, the DNA agrees better with TRBJ2-7, so the J call may be wrong. Germline CDR1 reads SGDLS; CDR2 reads YYNGEE. The CDR3 totals 16 residues. CDR3 coding DNA: TGTGCCAGCAGCGTAGCTGGACATTCCAGCTCCTACGAGCAGTACTTC. Protein: CASSVAGHSSSYEQYF.

This chain uses TRBV28 with TRBJ1-5; 10 nucleotides line up with TRBD1. J lost 6 bases, V lost 2 bases, and 7 bases had no gene match. CDR3 length: 16 amino acids. Germline V gene lookup returns CDR1 MDHEN and CDR2 SYDVKM. The CDR3 DNA is TGTGCCAGCAGTTTAGCCGGGACAGGGGACGGTCAGCCCCAGCATTTT. Encoded protein: CASSLAGTGDGQPQHF.

The chain joins TRBV6-5 to TRBJ1-2; 9 nucleotides match TRBD1. J was trimmed by 4 bases and V by 2 bases; bases with no gene match: 8. The germline gives CDR1 MNHEY, CDR2 SVGAGI. CDR3 length equals 16 residues. CDR3 region: CASSYEGGQGAYGYTF. CDR3 bases: TGTGCCAGCAGTTACGAGGGGGGACAGGGAGCCTATGGCTACACCTTC.